This T cell receptor (beta chain) emerged from a study of cytomegalovirus exposure and HLA in healthy donors. Study-wide findings and caveats: The likely explanation for a cluster of highly shared sequence variants was sequencing artifact.

Amplification used 60 Vbeta primers and 13 Jbeta primers. Libraries were prepared by immunoSEQ multiplex PCR; TCRdb keeps only in-frame clonotypes and omits some of them. The sample shows fewer than 150,000 clones, about 86% of them seen only once. Concerning this clone: Its antigen is still unknown.

Germline V gene sequence: CDR1 LGHNA, CDR2 YNFKEQ. Trimming removed 3 bases from V and 4 bases from J; junction bases left unmatched: 10. The CDR3 totals 16 residues. The sequence was obtained from a man aged 40-49 years in good health and CMV-seropositive. Sequencing used PBMCs. This sequence joins TRBV4-2 and TRBJ2-7; 9 bases are shared with TRBD2. CDR3 amino acids: CASSQSTSTSGYEQYF. For the CDR3, the DNA is TGTGCCAGCAGCCAGAGTACGTCCACTAGCGGGTACGAGCAGTACTTC.